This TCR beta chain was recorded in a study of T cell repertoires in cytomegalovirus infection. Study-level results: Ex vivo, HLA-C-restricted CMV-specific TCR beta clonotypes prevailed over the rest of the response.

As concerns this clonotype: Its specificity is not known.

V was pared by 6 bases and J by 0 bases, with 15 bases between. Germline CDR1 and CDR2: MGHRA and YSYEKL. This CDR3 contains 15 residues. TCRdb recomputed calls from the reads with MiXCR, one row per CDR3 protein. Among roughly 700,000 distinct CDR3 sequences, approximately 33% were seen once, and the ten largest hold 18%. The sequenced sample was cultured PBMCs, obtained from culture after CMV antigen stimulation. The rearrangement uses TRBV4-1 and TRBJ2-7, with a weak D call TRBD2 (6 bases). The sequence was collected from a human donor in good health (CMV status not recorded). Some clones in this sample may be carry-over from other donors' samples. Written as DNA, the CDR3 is TGCGCCAGCAGATATCGGGAGCAGAGCTCCTACGAGCAGTACTTC. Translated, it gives CASRYREQSSYEQYF.